What follows is one TCR beta chain and its context. Its antigen remains unidentified. No much larger clonotype is one base removed from it; base qualities were not supplied. These data come from a study of T cell responses to AZD1222 COVID-19 vaccine (dated by TCRdb to the early 2020s). In the study overall: TCR sequencing covered more than 230 trial participants: 200 to 220 given two doses of AZD1222 and 26 given two doses of MenACWY control vaccine. Trial participants were enrolled by age into subgroups of 18-55, 56-69 and 70-plus years, and 148, 28 and 57 TCR-sequenced participants, respectively, were included in these subgroups. Study-wide conclusions, independent of this receptor: A significant rise in spike-specific TCR breadth and depth was observed after two AZD1222 doses relative to day 0 and relative to MenACWY recipients. Most participants were white British and females outnumbered males, and the authors suggested that clonal diversity may have been underestimated. The whole spike protein was spanned by vaccine-associated CD4 TCRs, and dominant responses were seen in regions 160-218 and 743-854. Only six AZD1222 recipients were SARS-CoV-2 seropositive at baseline, limiting conclusions about previously exposed vaccinees. The 56-69-year group was small, and its depth increase did not reach significance, likely because of low power. Epitopes outside the regions mutated in the B.1.351 and B.1.1.7 variants were reportedly recognized by nearly half of the unique spike-specific TCRs. No day 14 peak-response samples were available, so repertoires were characterized only after the peak T cell response.

The time point label of this sample denotes: about 28 days (+/-7) after the second vaccine dose. AZD1222 recipients given second doses at about 4 weeks or at about 12 weeks were pooled, since spike-specific TCR depth and breadth were not found to differ between the two schedules. Samples from vaccinated people were obtained from the UK trials COV001 and COV002, which included a single-blind randomized controlled phase 2/3 trial of AZD1222 (ChAdOx1 nCoV-19) in healthy adults. For TCRbeta chain sequencing, PBMC samples were collected from trial participants at day 0 and at day 28 after the second dose. The CDR3 spans 16 residues, from the cysteine through the phenylalanine. Kept here is only the CDR3 DNA, which spans 48 bases and is read in frame from base 1. Cut back by 5 bases and 4 bases, the V and J ends lie 18 bases apart. CDR1 SEHNR and CDR2 FQNEAQ are derived from the germline V gene (reference sequence).

The CDR3 regions of human TCRbeta chains were analyzed by immunosequencing. Under the source paper's analysis protocol: TCRs in the repertoires were matched against a reference library of SARS-CoV-2-specific TCRs that had been generated with the MIRA antigen-specificity platform. Breadth was defined as the fraction of unique TCRs that were SARS-CoV-2-associated. Depth was defined as the fraction of total T cells that were SARS-CoV-2-associated. Using the MIRA data, each spike-specific TCR was mapped to the spike region that the TCR reacts to and placed in a CD4 or CD8 class. Log10-transformed breadth and depth values were compared by one-way ANOVA with Sidak's multiple comparisons tests. The clones in this table, taken by TCRdb from immuneACCESS, are in-frame only. Not every clone is retained; where verified, under half of the shortfall comes from an unresolved V gene, and the cause of the rest is unknown. Clonal size and the V and J genes are those of that table, whereas D and trimming came from the DNA. A total of over 150,000 clones appear in this sample, about 89% of them only once. The ten largest make up 3.4% of the sample.

The sequence joins TRBV7-9 to TRBJ2-1, with TRBD2 perhaps the D gene, on 6 matching bases. The origin of this receptor is an adult who received the AZD1222 COVID-19 vaccine. Sequences were derived from peripheral blood, sampled 28 days after the second AZD1222 dose. For the CDR3, the sequence is CASSPPQGGLYNEQFF. The DNA reads TGTGCCAGCAGCCCACCGCAGGGAGGTCTGTACAATGAGCAGTTCTTC.